Presented here are 9 T cell receptor beta chains from one specimen sequenced in a study of T cell repertoires in ileal Crohn's disease. This table comes from immunoSEQ multiplex PCR, and its TCRdb copy is limited to in-frame clones, with some not included. Of 30,000 to 35,000 clones listed, roughly 78% are singletons. The sequenced sample consisted of ileal tissue. The receptors were sampled from an adult with Crohn's disease.

J is TRBJ1-1 and V is TRBV5-5; D is undetermined. Trimming pared 0 bases from V and 4 bases from J, leaving 13 bases between. CDR1 is SGHKS, CDR2 YYEKEE, per germline (reference sequence). The CDR3 runs 15 residues. The CDR3 sequence: CASSLGVGSGTEAFF. The CDR3 DNA reads TGTGCCAGCAGCTTGGGCGTGGGTAGCGGCACTGAAGCTTTCTTT.

The rearrangement uses TRBV9 and TRBJ2-3; 9 bases map to TRBD1. V dropped 0 bases and J dropped 4; count of bases not matched to a gene: 6. The germline gives CDR1 SGDLS, CDR2 YYNGEE. The CDR3 loop spans 16 amino acids. The CDR3 nucleotides read TGTGCCAGCAGCGTAGGAGACAGGGGGTATCCAGATACGCAGTATTTT. It yields the protein CASSVGDRGYPDTQYF.

The chain combines TRBV19 with TRBJ2-7; D is perhaps TRBD1 (6 bases). The V gene's germline CDR1 is LNHDA and CDR2 SQIVND (reference sequence). This CDR3 is built from 15 residues. The V end lost 6 bases, the J end lost 2 bases, and 17 bases lay between the germline ends. The DNA for the CDR3 is TGTGCCAGTAGATCCCCACGGTGGGGGCCCTACGAGCAGTACTTC. Protein sequence: CASRSPRWGPYEQYF.

This chain joins TRBV2 and TRBJ2-2; 8 nucleotides match TRBD2. CDR1 and CDR2 (germline): SNHLY, FYNNEI. The CDR3 covers 16 residues. The V gene end was trimmed by 6 bases and the J gene end by 4 bases; junction bases not matched to a gene: 10. In nucleotides, the CDR3 is TGTGCCAGCAGGGCGGCCGGACTAGCTGGCACCGGGGAGCTGTTTTTT. Translating gives CASRAAGLAGTGELFF. Filled out from reference TRBV2 and TRBJ2-2, the complete variable domain reads EPEVTQTPSHQVTQMGQEVILRCVPISNHLYFYWYRQILGQKVEFLVSFYNNEISEKSEIFDDQFSVERPDGSNFTLKIRSTKLEDSAMYFCASRAAGLAGTGELFFGEGSRLTVL.

The chain uses TRBV6-4 and TRBJ2-3; no clear D gene. Germline CDR1 is MRHNA and CDR2 is SNTAGT. V was shortened by 4 bases and J by 4 bases, with 18 bases between the two germline ends. The CDR3 contains 16 residues. In DNA form, the CDR3 reads TGTGCCAGCAGTGCCCGAGCGCCGTCGGGTCCAGATACGCAGTATTTT. Translation gives CASSARAPSGPDTQYF.

The chain couples TRBV4-3 to TRBJ2-7; 7 bases are shared with TRBD1. The CDR3 spans 14 residues. CDR1 is LGHNA, CDR2 YSLEER, per germline. Trimming removed 1 base from V and 3 bases from J; junction bases left unmatched: 3. The CDR3: CASSQGAGGYEQYF. DNA for the CDR3: TGCGCCAGCAGCCAAGGAGCAGGGGGCTACGAGCAGTACTTC.

The genes are TRBV9 and TRBJ2-5, with 8 bases aligning to TRBD2. Germline-derived CDR1 and CDR2 are SGDLS and YYNGEE. This CDR3 is 17 amino acids long. Unmatched junction bases numbered 15, after V lost 4 bases and J lost 4 bases. CDR3 region: CASSLRPGLETLETQYF. CDR3 nucleotide sequence: TGTGCCAGCAGCCTCCGTCCGGGACTAGAGACTTTAGAGACCCAGTACTTC.

The chain uses TRBV15 and TRBJ2-7; 7 bases fit TRBD2. Trimming removed 1 base from V and 0 bases from J; junction bases left unmatched: 9. This CDR3 is 17 amino acids long. The germline V gene has CDR1 LNHNV and CDR2 YYDKDF (reference sequence). The CDR3 spells CATSRGGTGGSSYEQYF. CDR3 sequence (DNA): TGTGCCACCAGCAGAGGGGGGACCGGCGGGAGCTCCTACGAGCAGTACTTC.

The chain combines TRBV19 with TRBJ1-5, with 9 bases fitting TRBD1. This CDR3 has 15 residues. Germline V gene lookup returns CDR1 LNHDA and CDR2 SQIVND (reference sequence). V was pared by 10 bases and J by 5 bases, with 12 bases of the junction left unmatched. CDR3 bases: TGTGCCACCACGGACAGGGGCGGAGGGGATCAGCCCCAGCATTTT. Encoded protein: CATTDRGGGDQPQHF.